The text below deals with one TCR beta chain. Antigen specificity is unknown. This specimen belongs to a study of T cells in narcolepsy. Produced via immunoSEQ multiplex PCR; TCRdb's table is partial and in-frame only. The table records roughly 11,000 clones, around 94% of them present only once. Findings and limits, study-wide: Blood of same and different patients, but not healthy controls, reportedly held recurring autoreactive clonotypes. Autoreactive HCRT-specific and TRIB2-specific clonotypes were marked in same-patient CSF-versus-blood CD4+ comparisons.

Germline CDR1 is MNHEY and CDR2 is SVGAGI. This CDR3 region has 15 residues. The junction had 11 bases not matched to a gene; V was cut back by 7 bases and J by 5 bases. Input material: CD45RA- memory CD4+ T cells from PBMCs. The sequence came from a human donor with narcolepsy. The chain joins TRBV6-5 to TRBJ1-1; 9 nucleotides agree with TRBD1. The CDR3 sequence: CASNHGQGRSTEAFF. CDR3 in DNA: TGTGCCAGCAACCACGGACAGGGGAGGTCAACTGAAGCTTTCTTT.